This TCR beta chain stems from a study of shared T cell receptors in the human thymus. Clones were read by immunoSEQ multiplex PCR, and TCRdb kept only the in-frame ones, dropping some. This sample carries 500,000 to 550,000 clones, about 80% of them seen once, and the ten largest clones take more than 0.01%. Germline V lookup: CDR1 KGHSH, CDR2 LQKENI. There are 19 residues in the CDR3. V trimming: 2 bases; J trimming: 0 bases; junction bases outside the gene matches: 7. This clone turned up a few times. These data also featured in a second study, about human thymus T cells. From that paper: Surgeons resected thymus tissue during corrective heart surgery. Usage of V and J genes appeared biased in thymic and blood repertoires.

This sequence originates from a boy younger than two with a congenital heart defect. The rearrangement links TRBV18 to TRBJ1-4; 12 positions match TRBD1. Sequencing was carried out using thymocytes. In DNA, the CDR3 is TGTGCCAGCTCACCAAGGGGACAGGGGGCGTTAGCAACTAATGAAAAACTGTTTTTT. It yields the protein CASSPRGQGALATNEKLFF.